The next 5 T cell receptor beta chains were all read from a single sample in a study of T cell responses to AZD1222 COVID-19 vaccine. Produced via immunoSEQ multiplex PCR; TCRdb's table is partial and in-frame only. The table records some 120,000 clones, around 88% of them present only once. The material sequenced was peripheral blood, taken on day 0 of MenACWY control vaccination. All receptors come from an adult in good health.

The sample holds one count of this clone. J is TRBJ1-1 and V is TRBV5-1; possible D gene TRBD1, 5 bases. Trimming cost V 0 bases and J 0 bases, with 12 bases left between them. The CDR3 is 16 residues long. Per germline, CDR1 SGHRS and CDR2 YFSETQ. CDR3 residues: CASSLDGARMNTEAFF. DNA of the CDR3: TGCGCCAGCAGCTTGGATGGGGCAAGGATGAACACTGAAGCTTTCTTT.

CDR3 coding DNA: TGTGCCAGCAGCTCTGAAGCCTACAATGAGCAGTTCTTC. Translated, it gives CASSSEAYNEQFF. V and J are TRBV11-2 and TRBJ2-1; D ambiguous. Deletions cut 4 bases from V and 2 bases from J, with 6 bases between. This CDR3 contains 13 residues. Germline lookup yields CDR1 SGHAT and CDR2 FQNNGV.

The chain recombines TRBV11-2 with TRBJ1-3, with a tentative D call TRBD1 (6 bases). The germline V and J ends were trimmed by 5 bases and 4 bases, with 9 bases remaining between them. Germline V CDR1 and CDR2: SGHAT, FQNNGV. The CDR3 is 13 amino acids. CDR3 sequence (DNA): TGTGCCAGCAGCCAAGACAGGGGAAACACCATATATTTT. This codes for CASSQDRGNTIYF.

The chain combines TRBV6-5 with TRBJ2-2, with 9 positions matching TRBD2. The J segment lost 6 bases and the V segment lost 6 bases, leaving 8 bases of the junction unmatched. Looked up from germline, CDR1 is MNHEY and CDR2 is SVGAGI. This CDR3 is 15 amino acids long. The CDR3 loop is CASSQTSGGAGELFF. The CDR3 region has the DNA TGTGCCAGCAGCCAGACTAGCGGAGGGGCCGGGGAGCTGTTTTTT.

V gene TRBV5-1 combines with J gene TRBJ2-7; D perhaps matches TRBD2 (5 bases). The CDR3 loop spans 13 amino acids. Germline V CDR1 and CDR2: SGHRS, YFSETQ. The ends were cut back, 0 bases at V and 7 bases at J, with 11 bases in the middle. The CDR3: CASSLGTFGEQYF. In DNA form, the CDR3 reads TGCGCCAGCAGCTTGGGGACTTTCGGGGAGCAGTACTTC.